This record covers a single T cell receptor (beta chain). This sample was taken from a study of blood T cell repertoires in COVID-19. Whole-study context: Some COVID-19 samples were acute and others convalescent; all came from the United States, Italy and Spain.

This study enrolled people aged roughly 18 to 90 from about two dozen US geographic areas. Assignments of participants to cohorts depended upon their own reported clinical history. Here immunoSEQ multiplex PCR was the method, and the copy in TCRdb shows in-frame clones only, minus some. The table records hundreds of thousands of clones, approximately 85% of them present only once. Germline CDR1 and CDR2: SGHVS and FNYEAQ. Trimming removed 1 base at V and 7 bases at J, with 11 bases between. The CDR3 totals 15 residues. The sample was PBMCs or T cells enriched from blood (not recorded which). The V and J genes are TRBV7-6 and TRBJ1-6; D possibly corresponds to TRBD1 (5 bases). The sequence came from a woman between 40 and 50 years old with acute COVID-19. As DNA, the CDR3 is TGTGCCAGCAGCTTAGTAGGGGATCGGAATTCACCCCTCCACTTT. Amino acid sequence: CASSLVGDRNSPLHF.